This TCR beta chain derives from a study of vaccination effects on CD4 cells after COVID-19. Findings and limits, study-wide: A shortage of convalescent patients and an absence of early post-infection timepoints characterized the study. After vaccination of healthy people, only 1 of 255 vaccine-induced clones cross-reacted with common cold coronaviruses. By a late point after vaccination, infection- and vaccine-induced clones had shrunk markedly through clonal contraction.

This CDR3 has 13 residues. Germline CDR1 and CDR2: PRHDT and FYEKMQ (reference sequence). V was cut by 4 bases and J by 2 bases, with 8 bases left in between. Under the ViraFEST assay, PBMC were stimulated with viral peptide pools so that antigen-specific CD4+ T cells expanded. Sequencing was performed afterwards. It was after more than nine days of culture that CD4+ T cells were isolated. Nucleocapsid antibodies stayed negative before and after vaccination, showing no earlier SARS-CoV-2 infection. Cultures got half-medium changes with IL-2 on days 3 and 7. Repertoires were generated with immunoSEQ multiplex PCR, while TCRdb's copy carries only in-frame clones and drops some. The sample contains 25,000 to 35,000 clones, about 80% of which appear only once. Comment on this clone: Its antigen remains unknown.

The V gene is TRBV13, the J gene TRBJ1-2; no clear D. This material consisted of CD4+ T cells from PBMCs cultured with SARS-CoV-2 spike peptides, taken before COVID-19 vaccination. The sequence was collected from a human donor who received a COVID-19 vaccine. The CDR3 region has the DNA TGTGCCAGCAGCTCTAGAGGGAACTATGGCTACACCTTC. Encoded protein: CASSSRGNYGYTF.